A selection of T cell receptor beta chains follows, all from one sample in a study of human T cells and chemical hapten exposure. In TCRdb, the RACE reads were re-called with MiXCR into one record per CDR3 protein. The sample lists fewer than 100,000 distinct CDR3 sequences; approximately 10% were seen once. The input for sequencing was whole blood, taken in connection with sensitization to the hapten diphenylcyclopropenone (DPC). Receptors were obtained from a woman aged 60-75 years with alopecia areata. Some clones in this sample may be carry-over from other donors' samples. CDR3s include the opening cysteine and the closing phenylalanine or tryptophan. The D gene is left open where the match is weak. Rows may omit the clone size; those that give it use once, few, many or a size class.

J gene: TRBJ2-5
D gene: NA
V gene: TRBV10-1
clone size: many
CDR3 DNA: TGCGCCAGCAGTGAATGGGCAGGGGGGCTAGAGACCCAGTACTTC
CDR3 protein: CASSEWAGGLETQYF

J gene: TRBJ2-3
D gene: TRBD1
V gene: TRBV6-5
clone size: many
CDR3 DNA: TGTGCCAGCAGCCGGACAGGGTACTTAGATACGCAGTATTTT
CDR3 protein: CASSRTGYLDTQYF

J gene: TRBJ1-2
D gene: NA
V gene: TRBV20-1
clone size: many
CDR3 DNA: TGCAGTGCTAGAGGGGGGGGCTATGGCTACACCTTC
CDR3 protein: CSARGGGYGYTF

J gene: TRBJ2-3
D gene: NA
V gene: TRBV20-1
clone size: NA
CDR3 DNA: TGCAGTGCTAGAGATGTGGAGGGCGTTGACACAGATACGCAGTATTTT
CDR3 protein: CSARDVEGVDTDTQYF

J gene: TRBJ1-5
D gene: NA
V gene: TRBV7-8
clone size: few
CDR3 DNA: TGTGCCAGCAGCGTAAGACAGGAGGCTGGGCCCCAGCATTTT
CDR3 protein: CASSVRQEAGPQHF

J gene: TRBJ2-5
D gene: TRBD1
V gene: TRBV5-1
clone size: many
CDR3 DNA: TGCGCCAGCAGTCCACAGGGGGCGTTCGGCGAGACCCAGTACTTC
CDR3 protein: CASSPQGAFGETQYF

J gene: TRBJ2-1
D gene: NA
V gene: TRBV4-1
clone size: many
CDR3 DNA: TGCGCCAGCAGCACGACGTGGACAGCCTACAATGAGCAGTTCTTC
CDR3 protein: CASSTTWTAYNEQFF

J gene: TRBJ1-5
D gene: NA
V gene: TRBV16
clone size: NA
CDR3 DNA: TGTGCCAGCAGCCCCCGTAGTCAGCCCCAGCATTTT
CDR3 protein: CASSPRSQPQHF

J gene: TRBJ2-7
D gene: NA
V gene: TRBV3-1
clone size: few
CDR3 DNA: TGTGCCAGCAGCCAAGTAGCGGCAACCTACGAGCAGTACTTC
CDR3 protein: CASSQVAATYEQYF

J gene: TRBJ1-2
D gene: NA
V gene: TRBV20-1
clone size: NA
CDR3 DNA: TGCAGTGCTAGGGACATCTATGGCTACACCTTC
CDR3 protein: CSARDIYGYTF

J gene: TRBJ1-4
D gene: TRBD1
V gene: TRBV7-7
clone size: NA
CDR3 DNA: TGTGCTAGCAGCTCGGGGACAGGGGGCCCGGTAACTAATGAAAAACTGTTTTTT
CDR3 protein: CASSSGTGGPVTNEKLFF

J gene: TRBJ2-5
D gene: TRBD1
V gene: TRBV29-1
clone size: many
CDR3 DNA: TGCAGCGCCCGGGACAGGGTGGGTGAGACCCAGTACTTC
CDR3 protein: CSARDRVGETQYF

J gene: TRBJ1-3
D gene: NA
V gene: TRBV5-1
clone size: NA
CDR3 DNA: TGCGCCTCCGCTGGAGGGGGAACTGGAAACACCATATATTTT
CDR3 protein: CASAGGGTGNTIYF

J gene: TRBJ2-5
D gene: NA
V gene: TRBV7-6
clone size: many
CDR3 DNA: TGTGCCAGCAGCTTAAATGAGGGTTCCCAAGAGACCCAGTACTTC
CDR3 protein: CASSLNEGSQETQYF

J gene: TRBJ1-6
D gene: NA
V gene: TRBV3-1
clone size: few
CDR3 DNA: TGTGCCAGCAGCCAAGATCTGAACCAGGTCCTCCACTTT
CDR3 protein: CASSQDLNQVLHF

J gene: TRBJ1-1
D gene: NA
V gene: TRBV29-1
clone size: many
CDR3 DNA: TGCAGCGTTGATTTACGGCAGGGAGGAGTGACCATGAACACTGAAGCTTTCTTT
CDR3 protein: CSVDLRQGGVTMNTEAFF

J gene: TRBJ1-4
D gene: NA
V gene: TRBV29-1
clone size: few
CDR3 DNA: TGCAGCGCCACGAATGAGGTGGAAAAACTGTTTTTT
CDR3 protein: CSATNEVEKLFF

J gene: TRBJ2-5
D gene: NA
V gene: TRBV11-2
clone size: NA
CDR3 DNA: TGTGCCAGCAGCGACAGAGGACTACCCACAGAGACCCAGTACTTC
CDR3 protein: CASSDRGLPTETQYF

J gene: TRBJ2-1
D gene: NA
V gene: TRBV7-2
clone size: many
CDR3 DNA: TGTGCCAGCAGCTCGGACTTGAGCTCCTACAATGAGCAGTTCTTC
CDR3 protein: CASSSDLSSYNEQFF

J gene: TRBJ1-6
D gene: NA
V gene: TRBV6-1
clone size: many
CDR3 DNA: TGTGCCAGCAGTGTTTCGACGGTCCTCAATAATTCACCCCTCCACTTT
CDR3 protein: CASSVSTVLNNSPLHF

J gene: TRBJ1-1
D gene: NA
V gene: TRBV6-1
clone size: few
CDR3 DNA: TGTGCCAGCAGTTTATACGGTTACACTGAAGCTTTCTTT
CDR3 protein: CASSLYGYTEAFF

J gene: TRBJ2-3
D gene: NA
V gene: TRBV5-1
clone size: NA
CDR3 DNA: TGCGCCAGCAGCTGGGGGGCTAGCGGTCCAGATACGCAGTATTTT
CDR3 protein: CASSWGASGPDTQYF

J gene: TRBJ2-5
D gene: NA
V gene: TRBV29-1
clone size: once
CDR3 DNA: TGCAGCGTAGCTAGGACAGCCCGGGAGACCCAGTACTTC
CDR3 protein: CSVARTARETQYF

J gene: TRBJ2-2
D gene: TRBD1
V gene: TRBV27
clone size: few
CDR3 DNA: TGTGCCAGCAGTTTCCGGGACAGGGGAGGCACCGGGGAGCTGTTTTTT
CDR3 protein: CASSFRDRGGTGELFF

J gene: TRBJ1-6
D gene: NA
V gene: TRBV7-6
clone size: NA
CDR3 DNA: TGTGCCAGCAGCTTAGGCTCCTATAATTCACCCCTCCACTTT
CDR3 protein: CASSLGSYNSPLHF

J gene: TRBJ1-3
D gene: NA
V gene: TRBV2
clone size: NA
CDR3 DNA: TGTGCCAGCAAACAGGGATCGATAAACACCATATATTTT
CDR3 protein: CASKQGSINTIYF

J gene: TRBJ2-7
D gene: NA
V gene: TRBV6-6
clone size: few
CDR3 DNA: TGTGCCAGCAGTTACTCGGTTGGTTTAGGAGAGCAGTACTTC
CDR3 protein: CASSYSVGLGEQYF